This is a list of T cell receptor beta chains from one sample in a study of blood T cells in healthy people across ages. TCRdb fed the 5' RACE reads into MiXCR, producing one record per CDR3 protein. The profile shows approximately 1,000,000 distinct CDR3 sequences, around two fifths of them singletons. The sample comprised blood. These receptor sequences come from a man between 18 and 29 years old in good health. Each CDR3 is given with its conserved first and last residue. A D gene is named only where the DNA matches it firmly. Clone size, where shown, is once, few, many, or a class for clones that have expanded.

CDR3 protein | CDR3 DNA | J gene | clone size | V gene | D gene
CASGTGTDGYTF | TGCGCCAGCGGCACAGGGACAGACGGCTACACCTTC | TRBJ1-2 | NA | TRBV5-1 | TRBD1
CSAAGGAYNEQFF | TGCAGTGCTGCCGGGGGGGCCTACAATGAGCAGTTCTTC | TRBJ2-1 | NA | TRBV20-1 | TRBD2
CASSCSGPYEQYF | TGTGCCAGCAGCTGTAGTGGACCGTACGAGCAGTACTTC | TRBJ2-7 | NA | TRBV11-2 | NA
CASRGQGAGEKLFF | TGTGCCAGCAGGGGACAGGGGGCTGGTGAAAAACTGTTTTTT | TRBJ1-4 | NA | TRBV12-3/TRBV12-4 | TRBD1
CASSGNMETQYF | TGTGCCAGCAGTGGGAATATGGAGACCCAGTACTTC | TRBJ2-5 | NA | TRBV2 | NA
CASTADGNYGYTF | TGTGCCAGTACCGCGGACGGTAACTATGGCTACACCTTC | TRBJ1-2 | NA | TRBV6-8 | NA
CASSLTGGGNTEAFF | TGTGCCAGCAGCTTAACCGGGGGAGGAAACACTGAAGCTTTCTTT | TRBJ1-1 | few | TRBV7-2 | NA
CASRRQDQPQHF | TGTGCCAGCAGGCGACAGGATCAGCCCCAGCATTTT | TRBJ1-5 | few | TRBV12-3/TRBV12-4 | NA
CASRSDSYEQFF | TGTGCCAGCAGGAGTGACAGCTATGAGCAGTTCTTC | TRBJ2-1 | few | TRBV2 | NA
CASSLLPGQGLDGYTF | TGCGCCAGCAGCTTGCTTCCAGGACAGGGTCTGGATGGCTACACCTTC | TRBJ1-2 | NA | TRBV5-1 | TRBD1
CASSRSGHEQFF | TGTGCCAGCAGTCGGAGCGGGCACGAGCAGTTCTTC | TRBJ2-1 | NA | TRBV12-3/TRBV12-4 | NA
CASSYRRAAVNTEAFF | TGTGCCAGCAGTTACCGCAGGGCTGCAGTGAACACTGAAGCTTTCTTT | TRBJ1-1 | NA | TRBV6-5 | NA
CSAIPHKGPYNEQYF | TGCAGTGCTATCCCACACAAGGGACCCTACAATGAGCAGTACTTC | TRBJ2-7 | NA | TRBV20-1 | NA
CASSSDGGGTYEQYF | TGTGCCAGCAGTTCAGACGGGGGGGGAACCTACGAGCAGTACTTC | TRBJ2-7 | NA | TRBV12-3/TRBV12-4 | TRBD2
CASSHLRGGNTEAFF | TGCGCCAGCAGCCACCTCAGGGGTGGGAACACTGAAGCTTTCTTT | TRBJ1-1 | NA | TRBV4-1 | NA
CSAKYDQGTSGYTF | TGCAGTGCGAAATACGATCAGGGGACGAGCGGCTACACCTTC | TRBJ1-2 | few | TRBV20-1 | NA
CASSSQQGAGANVLTF | TGTGCCAGCTCATCCCAACAGGGAGCTGGGGCCAACGTCCTGACTTTC | TRBJ2-6 | NA | TRBV18 | NA
CASSLSGGVALVDNEQFF | TGTGCCAGCAGCTTAAGCGGGGGAGTAGCACTCGTTGACAATGAGCAGTTCTTC | TRBJ2-1 | NA | TRBV7-2 | TRBD2
CASSPGAGGVHGYTF | TGTGCCAGCAGCCCTGGGGCAGGGGGCGTCCATGGCTACACCTTC | TRBJ1-2 | NA | TRBV13 | TRBD1